This TCR beta chain is drawn from a study of blood T cell repertoires in COVID-19. Study-wide background: Acute and convalescent COVID-19 specimens originated in the United States, Italy and Spain. The cDNA or gDNA used as material had been derived from T cells, B-cell-depleted T cells, or PBMCs.

The authors' processing: Amplifying reference gene primers gave estimates of nucleated cell counts. Assay used: immunoSEQ multiplex PCR; TCRdb lists only in-frame clones, some missing. That table furnishes V, J and clone size, whereas the DNA furnished D and trimming. The sample yields under 400,000 clones, about 92% seen once. Patients at the Seattle site were enrolled during active infection and followed longitudinally. The length of the CDR3 is 17 residues. V dropped 6 bases and J dropped 0; count of bases not matched to a gene: 5. Germline lookup yields CDR1 MGHDK and CDR2 SYGVNS. J is TRBJ2-3 and V is TRBV25-1; 14 bases agree with TRBD2. The material sequenced was peripheral blood. This TCR was recovered from a woman aged 60-75 years with COVID-19, enrolled during active disease. The CDR3, as DNA: TGTGCCAGCAGGGGACTAGCGGGGGCCCCAAGCACAGATACGCAGTATTTT. It is translated as CASRGLAGAPSTDTQYF.